What follows are 5 T cell receptor beta chains derived from one specimen sequenced in a study of T cell repertoires in cytomegalovirus infection. Their specific antigens are unknown. Each CDR3 protein gets one entry after TCRdb re-called the reads with MiXCR. The sample carries about 52,000 distinct CDR3 sequences, around a fifth recorded once. The sample here was CD8+ T cells from cultured PBMCs, taken from culture after CMV antigen stimulation. All receptors derive from a human donor in good health (CMV status not recorded). Some clones in this sample may be carry-over from other donors' samples.

This rearrangement joins TRBV4-3 to TRBJ1-4, with 8 bases matching TRBD1. The V gene's germline CDR1 is LGHNA and CDR2 YSLEER. The CDR3 consists of 15 residues. Trimming removed 0 bases from V and 3 bases from J; junction bases left unmatched: 0. The CDR3 DNA sequence: TGCGCCAGCAGCCAAGAGACAGGGGCTAATGAAAAACTGTTTTTT. Amino acids: CASSQETGANEKLFF.

This clonotype was observed a few times. The chain joins TRBV9 to TRBJ1-4; possibly TRBD1 for D (5 bases). The CDR3 has 15 amino acids. Trimming took off 3 bases at V and 4 bases at J, with 13 bases between the two ends. Germline assignment: CDR1 SGDLS and CDR2 YYNGEE. The CDR3 DNA sequence: TGTGCCAGCAGCGGGGAAAGGGGCAGTAATGAAAAACTGTTTTTT. This translates into CASSGERGSNEKLFF. The variable domain in full, with the rest retrieved from reference TRBV9 and TRBJ1-4, is DSGVTQTPKHLITATGQRVTLRCSPRSGDLSVYWYQQSLDQGLQFLIQYYNGEERAKGNILERFSAQQFPDLHSELNLSSLELGDSALYFCASSGERGSNEKLFFGSGTQLSVL.

This clonotype turned up a few times. The V and J genes are TRBV7-9 and TRBJ1-5; a possible D gene is TRBD1 (6 bases). The CDR3 consists of 15 residues. From germline, CDR1 is SEHNR and CDR2 FQNEAQ (reference sequence). V dropped 5 bases and J dropped 4 bases, with 15 bases sitting between them. DNA for the CDR3: TGTGCCAGCAGCCCCTTTGGAGGGGGGAATCAGCCCCAGCATTTT. Translation gives CASSPFGGGNQPQHF.

The chain has TRBV9 and TRBJ1-1; D gene uncertain. This CDR3 is built from 14 residues. Germline CDR1 is SGDLS and CDR2 is YYNGEE. V lost 0 bases, J lost 1 base, and 7 bases lay in between. The CDR3 DNA reads as TGTGCCAGCAGCGTAGTGGCCACGAACACTGAAGCTTTCTTT. This sequence encodes CASSVVATNTEAFF.

Note on this clonotype: A single base separates this from a much larger clone, so it may be a read error. The V call is TRBV6-2 or TRBV6-3, the J call TRBJ2-7; D is perhaps TRBD1 (5 bases). CDR1 and CDR2 from the germline V gene are MNHEY and SVGEGT. The CDR3 has 12 amino acids. Trimming stripped 2 bases from V and 5 bases from J, with 7 bases between. CDR3: CASSYLRDEQYF. DNA of the CDR3: TGTGCCAGCAGTTACCTCAGGGACGAGCAGTACTTC.